The next 31 T cell receptor beta chains were all read from a single sample in a study of CD8 T cells in Susac syndrome. A quantity of about 0.5 to 1 ug RNA underwent reverse transcription using random hexamers. TCRdb analysed the immunoSEQ multiplex PCR reads with MiXCR anew, one entry per CDR3 protein. The table has some 150,000 distinct CDR3 sequences, 94% seen once. Sequencing was performed on CD8+ T cells from PBMCs. The receptors derive from a human donor in good health.

The V gene is TRBV2, the J gene TRBJ2-1; 14 nucleotides agree with TRBD2. The CDR3 covers 18 residues. J lost 9 bases, V lost 7 bases, and 17 bases had no gene match. Per the germline V gene, CDR1 is SNHLY and CDR2 is FYNNEI. The DNA of the CDR3 is TGTGCCAGCATGGACCTTCCCGGGACTAGCGGGAGCATCGGTGAGCAGTTCTTC. This gives the protein CASMDLPGTSGSIGEQFF.

CDR3 bases: TGCAGTGCTAGAGATATGACAGGGGGCTACTACGAGCAGTACTTC. Translated: CSARDMTGGYYEQYF. The gene calls are TRBV20-1 and TRBJ2-7; TRBD1 aligns across 10 bases. V lost 0 bases, J lost 3 bases, and 5 bases stayed unmatched. Per the germline V gene, CDR1 is DFQATT and CDR2 is SNEGSKA (reference sequence). The CDR3 contains 15 residues.

This clonotype was observed once. The chain uses TRBV9 and TRBJ1-4; D is unresolved. Trimming left V 7 bases short and J 3 bases short, with 13 bases between. Germline lookup yields CDR1 SGDLS and CDR2 YYNGEE. The CDR3 totals 14 residues. The DNA for the CDR3 is TGTGCCAGCGCCGAGTCGGCAGCTAATGAAAAACTGTTTTTT. Its translation: CASAESAANEKLFF.

The chain recombines TRBV28 with TRBJ2-6; unclear D gene. This CDR3 has 17 amino acids. V was trimmed by 2 bases and J by 3 bases, leaving 14 bases between them. Germline loops: CDR1 MDHEN, CDR2 SYDVKM. The CDR3 is CASSLLPGNLGANVLTF. CDR3 nucleotides: TGTGCCAGCAGTTTACTCCCTGGGAACCTTGGGGCCAACGTCCTGACTTTC.

CDR3 sequence: CSVYGLAGGNEQFF. The DNA of the CDR3 is TGCAGCGTCTACGGACTAGCGGGAGGCAATGAGCAGTTCTTC. The chain combines TRBV29-1 with TRBJ2-1, with 14 bases identical to TRBD2. The germline V gene encodes CDR1 SQVTM and CDR2 ANQGSEA. The V segment lost 6 bases and the J segment 6 bases; nucleotides outside the gene matches: 4. The CDR3 contains 14 residues.

The chain joins TRBV7-2 to TRBJ2-1; the D gene could be TRBD1 or TRBD2 (5 bases each). CDR1 and CDR2 from the germline V gene are SGHTA and FQGNSA. The CDR3 is 16 amino acids. V was trimmed by 1 base and J by 0 bases, leaving 10 bases between them. The CDR3 nucleotides are TGTGCCAGCAGCTTAGGGGACCCAAGCTCCTACAATGAGCAGTTCTTC. Its translation: CASSLGDPSSYNEQFF.

This chain joins TRBV12-3 or TRBV12-4 and TRBJ2-7; tentative D call: TRBD2 (6 bases). V lost 6 bases and J lost 0, with 15 bases in between. The CDR3 has 15 residues. This CDR3 reads CASSSSGLYSYEQYF. CDR3 sequence (DNA): TGTGCCAGCAGCTCCTCGGGACTTTACTCCTACGAGCAGTACTTC.

The rearrangement uses TRBV30 and TRBJ2-1, with 8 positions matching TRBD2. Germline lookup yields CDR1 GTSNPN and CDR2 SVGIG (reference sequence). V shed 2 bases, J shed 6 bases, and the junction held 9 bases outside the gene matches. The CDR3 has 15 residues. CDR3 residues: CAWSYPAGVVNEQFF. The CDR3 region has the DNA TGTGCCTGGAGTTACCCAGCGGGAGTGGTCAATGAGCAGTTCTTC. Combining the CDR3 with reference TRBV30 and TRBJ2-1 gives the whole variable domain SQTIHQWPATLVQPVGSPLSLECTVEGTSNPNLYWYRQAAGRGLQLLFYSVGIGQISSEVPQNLSASRPQDRQFILSSKKLLLSDSGFYLCAWSYPAGVVNEQFFGPGTRLTVL.

The chain combines TRBV13 with TRBJ2-7; TRBD1 matches 7 bases. The V segment lost 5 bases and the J segment 4 bases; nucleotides outside the gene matches: 5. The CDR3 has 13 residues. Germline V gives CDR1 PRHDT, CDR2 FYEKMQ (reference sequence). The CDR3: CASSMGQTYEQYF. CDR3 nucleotides: TGTGCCAGCAGCATGGGACAGACTTACGAGCAGTACTTC.

In its sample, this clonotype was seen once. The V gene is TRBV4-2, the J gene TRBJ2-2; 9 bases agree with TRBD2. The CDR3 runs to 15 residues. V gave up 3 bases and J gave up 3 bases; unmatched junction bases: 2. CDR1 is LGHNA, CDR2 YNFKEQ, per germline. CDR3 sequence: CASSQRGGYTGELFF. CDR3 in DNA: TGTGCCAGCAGCCAGCGGGGGGGATACACCGGGGAGCTGTTTTTT.

This chain connects TRBV13 to TRBJ2-1; a possible D gene is TRBD2 (6 bases). Trimming shortened V by 5 bases and J by 3 bases, and 14 bases separated the two germline ends. The CDR3 spans 15 residues. Per the germline V gene, CDR1 is PRHDT and CDR2 is FYEKMQ (reference sequence). CDR3 in amino acids: CASSPGTPNYNEQFF. CDR3 nucleotides: TGTGCCAGCAGCCCCGGGACTCCTAACTACAATGAGCAGTTCTTC.

The chain couples TRBV7-2 to TRBJ2-5; the D gene is possibly TRBD1 (5 bases). This CDR3 comprises 17 residues. Germline CDR1 SGHTA, CDR2 FQGNSA. With 5 bases removed from V and 0 bases from J, the gap between germline ends came to 19 bases. CDR3 nucleotides: TGTGCCAGCAGCCCGTCCGACAGACAATTATACCAAGAGACCCAGTACTTC. It encodes CASSPSDRQLYQETQYF. Full variable domain (rest looked up from reference TRBV7-2 and TRBJ2-5): GAGVSQSPSNKVTEKGKDVELRCDPISGHTALYWYRQSLGQGLEFLIYFQGNSAPDKSGLPSDRFSAERTGGSVSTLTIQRTQQEDSAVYLCASSPSDRQLYQETQYFGPGTRLLVL.

This sequence joins TRBV29-1 and TRBJ2-7; 8 nucleotides agree with TRBD1. The CDR3 sequence is 12 residues long. Germline V lookup: CDR1 SQVTM, CDR2 ANQGSEA. V was pared by 4 bases and J by 5 bases, with 4 bases of the junction left unmatched. The CDR3 spells CSVGDRLDEQYF. The CDR3 DNA reads TGCAGCGTTGGGGACAGGTTGGACGAGCAGTACTTC.

The chain has TRBV6-5 and TRBJ2-7; 7 bases map to TRBD2. This CDR3 has 14 amino acids. Unmatched junction bases numbered 4, after V lost 3 bases and J lost 2 bases. Germline loops: CDR1 MNHEY, CDR2 SVGAGI. This CDR3 is CASSYGGSPYEQYF. The DNA for the CDR3 is TGTGCCAGCAGTTATGGCGGGAGTCCCTACGAGCAGTACTTC.

The rearrangement uses TRBV3-1 and TRBJ2-1; TRBD2 matches 7 bases. V was pared by 4 bases and J by 2 bases, with 5 bases of the junction left unmatched. There are 15 residues in the CDR3. From germline, CDR1 is LGHDT and CDR2 YNNKEL (reference sequence). The CDR3 DNA is TGTGCCAGCAGCCCGCGGACTAGGGCCTACAATGAGCAGTTCTTC. Translated: CASSPRTRAYNEQFF.

As DNA, the CDR3 is TGCAGTGCCGCGCCGGGTAGCAATCAGCCCCAGCATTTT. Its translation is CSAAPGSNQPQHF. The V and J genes are TRBV20-1 and TRBJ1-5; D is unclear. V was clipped by 6 bases and J by 0 bases, with 9 bases between them. The CDR3 length is 13 residues. Germline CDR1 and CDR2: DFQATT and SNEGSKA (reference sequence).

On this clonotype itself: At one end, the junction sequence differs from germline, possibly due to a read error. J is TRBJ2-1 and V is TRBV6-5, with a tentative D call TRBD2 (6 bases). The CDR3 contains 15 residues. Germline assignment: CDR1 MNHEY and CDR2 SVGAGI. The CDR3 region is CASSYLAESYNEQFF. CDR3 DNA sequence: TGTGCCAGCAGCTACTTAGCGGAGTCCTACAATGAGCAGTTCTTC.

The V call is TRBV7-9, the J call TRBJ2-7; 11 bases are shared with TRBD1. The germline V gene has CDR1 SEHNR and CDR2 FQNEAQ (reference sequence). The V gene end was trimmed by 4 bases and the J gene end by 4 bases; junction bases not matched to a gene: 6. The CDR3 runs to 15 residues. Here the CDR3 reads CASSSDRGLLYEQYF. In DNA form, the CDR3 reads TGTGCCAGCAGCTCGGACAGGGGGCTTCTGTACGAGCAGTACTTC.

In DNA form, the CDR3 reads TGTGCCAGCAGCCTTAAAAGCGCGGGGGCGCTATCTGGGGCCAACGTCCTGACTTTC. This translates into CASSLKSAGALSGANVLTF. This rearrangement joins TRBV7-9 to TRBJ2-6, with a weak D call TRBD2 (7 bases). The CDR3 runs 19 residues. V lost 5 bases and J lost 1, with 21 bases in between. CDR1 and CDR2 from the germline V gene are SEHNR and FQNEAQ (reference sequence). The full variable domain, with the rest looked up from reference TRBV7-9 and TRBJ2-6, is DTGVSQNPRHKITKRGQNVTFRCDPISEHNRLYWYRQTLGQGPEFLTYFQNEAQLEKSRLLSDRFSAERPKGSFSTLEIQRTEQGDSAMYLCASSLKSAGALSGANVLTFGAGSRLTVL.

The CDR3 coding sequence is TGCAGTGCCCTAACCGACAGCTATAGCAATCAGCCCCAGCATTTT. Its translation: CSALTDSYSNQPQHF. This chain joins TRBV20-1 and TRBJ1-5, with D possibly being TRBD1 (5 bases). CDR3 size: 15 residues. Germline V gives CDR1 DFQATT, CDR2 SNEGSKA (reference sequence). V lost 6 bases and J 0 bases, leaving 15 bases between the germline ends.

This clonotype has a single count. The chain uses TRBV29-1 and TRBJ2-1; 7 nucleotides agree with TRBD2. This CDR3 is 14 amino acids long. Looked up from germline, CDR1 is SQVTM and CDR2 is ANQGSEA. Trimming took 7 bases from V and 2 from J; bases not matched to a gene: 8. CDR3 region: CSATGRGAYNEQFF. The CDR3 coding sequence is TGCAGCGCCACAGGCCGGGGGGCCTACAATGAGCAGTTCTTC.

The CDR3 loop is CASSLASGGVSTDTQYF. CDR3 nucleotides: TGTGCCAGCAGCTTAGCTTCAGGGGGCGTTTCCACAGATACGCAGTATTTT. The chain links TRBV7-7 to TRBJ2-3; 8 bases match TRBD1. CDR3 length: 17 residues. Losses at the gene ends were 0 bases for V and 2 bases for J; bases not matched to a gene: 7. Germline CDR1 and CDR2: SSHAT and FNYEAQ (reference sequence).

The V and J genes are TRBV27 and TRBJ1-2; maybe TRBD1 (5 bases). This CDR3 has 12 residues. CDR1 and CDR2 from the germline V gene are MNHEY and SMNVEV (reference sequence). Trimming cost V 4 bases and J 8 bases, with 11 bases left between them. This CDR3 is CASSYGTGGYTF. For the CDR3, the DNA is TGTGCCAGCAGTTACGGGACGGGGGGCTACACCTTC.

The CDR3 loop reads CASSFGRLAGGETQYF. The CDR3 DNA sequence: TGTGCCAGCAGCTTCGGGCGACTAGCGGGAGGCGAGACCCAGTACTTC. The chain carries TRBV13 and TRBJ2-5; 13 positions match TRBD2. The V segment lost 3 bases and the J segment 5 bases; nucleotides outside the gene matches: 6. Per germline, CDR1 PRHDT and CDR2 FYEKMQ (reference sequence). The CDR3 runs 16 residues.

This chain uses TRBV15 with TRBJ2-5; D is undetermined. Trimming pared 0 bases from V and 5 bases from J, leaving 7 bases between. This CDR3 has 13 residues. In germline, CDR1 is LNHNV, CDR2 YYDKDF (reference sequence). CDR3 bases: TGTGCCACCAGCAGAGAGGATGAGGAGACCCAGTACTTC. This translates into CATSREDEETQYF.

J is TRBJ2-1 and V is TRBV27; 8 nucleotides agree with TRBD2. The CDR3 totals 15 residues. In germline, CDR1 is MNHEY, CDR2 SMNVEV (reference sequence). With V trimmed by 3 bases and J by 6 bases, 7 bases remained unmatched. CDR3 in amino acids: CASSFGRAGANEQFF. The CDR3, as DNA: TGTGCCAGCAGTTTCGGGCGAGCGGGAGCCAATGAGCAGTTCTTC.

The V and J genes are TRBV15 and TRBJ1-1; D is uncertain. The CDR3 has 15 amino acids. V lost 0 bases and J lost 0, with 8 bases in between. Germline assignment: CDR1 LNHNV and CDR2 YYDKDF (reference sequence). For the CDR3, the DNA is TGTGCCACCAGCAGAGATCGGGCGATGAACACTGAAGCTTTCTTT. Translating it yields CATSRDRAMNTEAFF.

The V gene is TRBV27, the J gene TRBJ2-5; D is perhaps TRBD2 (5 bases). Trimming pared 2 bases from V and 0 bases from J, leaving 7 bases between. Per the germline V gene, CDR1 is MNHEY and CDR2 is SMNVEV (reference sequence). The CDR3 spans 14 residues. Here the CDR3 reads CASSLRGYQETQYF. DNA of the CDR3: TGTGCCAGCAGTTTACGGGGATACCAAGAGACCCAGTACTTC.

Comment on this clonotype: One end of the junction does not line up with germline, which may come from a read error. V gene TRBV7-9 combines with J gene TRBJ2-7; D not certain. This CDR3 comprises 12 residues. Germline V lookup: CDR1 SEHNR, CDR2 FQNEAQ (reference sequence). The CDR3 sequence is CSSSFPSYEQYF. CDR3 bases: TGTTCCAGCAGCTTTCCCTCCTACGAGCAGTACTTC.

The chain is built from TRBV20-1 and TRBJ2-7; D is unresolved. Germline CDR1 DFQATT, CDR2 SNEGSKA (reference sequence). Trimming shortened V by 0 bases and J by 1 base, and 10 bases separated the two germline ends. The CDR3 consists of 14 residues. CDR3 DNA: TGCAGTGCTAGAGATCCACTAATATCCTACGAGCAGTACTTC. Translating it yields CSARDPLISYEQYF.

CDR3 DNA sequence: TGCAGCGTTGGGGTATCCTACGAGCAGTACTTC. It codes for CSVGVSYEQYF. The chain employs TRBV29-1 and TRBJ2-7; unclear D gene. Trimming shortened V by 4 bases and J by 1 base, and 5 bases separated the two germline ends. The CDR3 spans 11 residues. Germline V CDR1 and CDR2: SQVTM, ANQGSEA.